Listed here are 20 T cell receptor beta chains from one sample, sequenced in a study of cytomegalovirus exposure and HLA in healthy donors. The PCR was carried out with 60 Vbeta primers and 13 Jbeta primers. The repertoire was sequenced with immunoSEQ multiplex PCR; TCRdb's copy has only in-frame clones and lacks some. The table has some 76,000 clones, just over 70% seen once. Sequenced sample: PBMCs. The receptor source for this set is a man aged 55 to 69 in good health and CMV-seropositive.

This clone appeared once. V gene TRBV7-8 combines with J gene TRBJ1-6; TRBD1 matches 7 bases. This CDR3 is 14 amino acids long. V lost 5 bases, J lost 10 bases, and 8 bases stayed unmatched. Germline CDR1 reads SGHVS; CDR2 reads FQNEAQ. The CDR3 nucleotides are TGTGCCAGCAGCAGGGACAGTGGGGTATCACCCCTCCACTTT. Translating gives CASSRDSGVSPLHF.

The V call is TRBV5-1, the J call TRBJ2-7, with 8 bases identical to TRBD1. Germline CDR1 reads SGHRS; CDR2 reads YFSETQ. After removal of 2 bases from V and 3 bases from J, the junction contained 4 bases not matched to a gene. The CDR3 sequence is 14 residues long. This CDR3 is CASSLTGGNYEQYF. The CDR3 DNA is TGCGCCAGCAGCTTAACAGGGGGGAACTACGAGCAGTACTTC.

The chain links TRBV27 to TRBJ2-2; D call uncertain. There are 15 residues in the CDR3. Trimming cost V 8 bases and J 6 bases, with 19 bases left between them. Per germline, CDR1 MNHEY and CDR2 SMNVEV (reference sequence). This chain's CDR3 is CASRSRTNIAGELFF. The CDR3 DNA reads as TGTGCCAGCCGCTCCCGAACAAACATCGCCGGGGAGCTGTTTTTT.

V usage is TRBV2 and J usage is TRBJ1-5; TRBD1 agrees at 7 bases. CDR3 length equals 16 residues. The germline V gene encodes CDR1 SNHLY and CDR2 FYNNEI. V was clipped by 6 bases and J by 2 bases; unmatched bases: 10. For the CDR3, the DNA is TGTGCCAGCAGGGCCCAGACAGGGTCCGGCAATCAGCCCCAGCATTTT. This encodes CASRAQTGSGNQPQHF.

The rearrangement links TRBV10-1 to TRBJ2-3; 7 bases match TRBD2. This CDR3 is 13 amino acids long. CDR1 and CDR2 from the germline V gene are WNHNN and SYGVQD (reference sequence). Trimming at V came to 4 bases and at J to 9 bases, leaving 7 bases not matched to a gene. CDR3 sequence (DNA): TGCGCCAGCAGTGCTCGGGAGGCAGGCACGCAGTATTTT. As protein: CASSAREAGTQYF.

The J gene is TRBJ1-1, the V gene TRBV6-1; no firm D call. The germline gives CDR1 MNHNS, CDR2 SASEGT. There are 13 residues in the CDR3. Trimming stripped 7 bases from V and 0 bases from J, with 9 bases between. Here the CDR3 reads CASKVQMNTEAFF. The CDR3 nucleotides read TGTGCCAGCAAAGTACAAATGAACACTGAAGCTTTCTTT.

As regards this clone: Other DNA sequences from this sample encode an identical CDR3 as well. Written as DNA, the CDR3 is TGTGCCAGTAGTATTGGGAGGACTAGTCCAAACGAGCAGTTCTTC. Encoded protein: CASSIGRTSPNEQFF. The rearrangement uses TRBV19 and TRBJ2-1; 7 bases align to TRBD2. CDR3 size: 15 residues. The germline V gene has CDR1 LNHDA and CDR2 SQIVND (reference sequence). With 3 bases clipped from V and 10 bases from J, the junction kept 12 bases outside the gene matches.

This clone was observed a handful of times. The chain joins TRBV19 to TRBJ2-6; D ambiguous. The V and J ends lost 7 bases and 0 bases respectively, with 7 bases between them. The germline V gene encodes CDR1 LNHDA and CDR2 SQIVND (reference sequence). There are 14 residues in the CDR3. CDR3 loop: CASIPSSGANVLTF. Written as DNA, the CDR3 is TGTGCCAGTATCCCATCCTCTGGGGCCAACGTCCTGACTTTC.

A few counts support this clone. V and J are TRBV29-1 and TRBJ1-4, with no clear D. CDR3 length equals 12 residues. Trimming cost V 6 bases and J 7 bases, with 12 bases left between them. Looked up from germline, CDR1 is SQVTM and CDR2 is ANQGSEA. CDR3 sequence (DNA): TGCAGCGTACTGAGCGAAGGTGAAAAACTGTTTTTT. It specifies CSVLSEGEKLFF.

The V and J genes are TRBV7-8 and TRBJ1-5; 8 positions agree with TRBD1. CDR1 SGHVS and CDR2 FQNEAQ come from the germline V gene. CDR3 size: 14 residues. V trimming: 0 bases; J trimming: 7 bases; junction bases outside the gene matches: 2. The CDR3 spells CASSLAPGGQPQHF. The CDR3 nucleotides read TGTGCCAGCAGCTTAGCGCCAGGGGGCCAGCCCCAGCATTTT.

The V gene is TRBV21-1, the J gene TRBJ2-1; TRBD2 reflects the table's D call only, with no check against the DNA. TRBV21-1 is termed a pseudogene. The CDR3 runs 16 residues. CDR3 sequence (DNA): TGTGCCAGCAGCCCCCTTCCGGTTGCGTCCTACAATGAGCAGTTCTTC. Translated: CASSPLPVASYNEQFF.

The chain joins TRBV6-1 to TRBJ2-7; 7 positions agree with TRBD2. The CDR3 runs 15 residues. V gave up 0 bases and J gave up 0 bases; unmatched junction bases: 2. The germline gives CDR1 MNHNS, CDR2 SASEGT. DNA of the CDR3: TGTGCCAGCAGTGAAGCGCCGGGGGGCTCCTACGAGCAGTACTTC. Protein product: CASSEAPGGSYEQYF.

The J gene is TRBJ2-1, the V gene TRBV11-2; a possible D gene is TRBD2 (5 bases). V lost 4 bases to trimming and J lost 6 bases, with 13 bases between them. The CDR3 extends over 14 amino acids. CDR1 and CDR2 from the germline V gene are SGHAT and FQNNGV. CDR3 loop: CASSWSRAGNEQFF. For the CDR3, the DNA is TGTGCCAGCAGCTGGTCAAGGGCGGGCAATGAGCAGTTCTTC. Supplemented by reference TRBV11-2 and TRBJ2-1, the full variable domain reads EAGVAQSPRYKIIEKRQSVAFWCNPISGHATLYWYQQILGQGPKLLIQFQNNGVVDDSQLPKDRFSAERLKGVDSTLKIQPAKLEDSAVYLCASSWSRAGNEQFFGPGTRLTVL.

The chain couples TRBV12-5 to TRBJ2-2, with D perhaps matching TRBD1 (6 bases). CDR1 LGHNT and CDR2 FRNRAP come from the germline V gene. The V end lost 7 bases, the J end lost 7 bases, and 16 bases lay between the germline ends. CDR3 length: 14 amino acids. The CDR3 loop is CASARTGINGELFF. The CDR3 DNA reads TGTGCTAGTGCTAGAACAGGGATTAACGGGGAGCTGTTTTTT.

The chain couples TRBV5-1 to TRBJ1-1; the D gene is possibly TRBD1 (6 bases). V shed 5 bases and J shed 0 bases, with 8 bases lying between them. The germline gives CDR1 SGHRS, CDR2 YFSETQ. The CDR3 has 13 residues. The CDR3 loop is CASRQGVNTEAFF. The CDR3 DNA follows: TGCGCCAGCAGACAGGGTGTGAACACTGAAGCTTTCTTT.

The chain links TRBV4-3 to TRBJ2-3; D gene uncertain. Germline V gene sequence: CDR1 LGHNA, CDR2 YSLEER. There are 15 residues in the CDR3. Trimming shortened V by 0 bases and J by 1 base, and 8 bases separated the two germline ends. The CDR3 region has the DNA TGCGCCAGCAGCCAAGATGGGCAACGCACAGATACGCAGTATTTT. Protein product: CASSQDGQRTDTQYF.

This clone was observed a single time. The V gene is TRBV7-9, the J gene TRBJ2-1, with D possibly matching TRBD1 (6 bases). Trimming cost V 3 bases and J 0 bases, with 12 bases left between them. This CDR3 spans 16 amino acids. Per germline, CDR1 SEHNR and CDR2 FQNEAQ (reference sequence). CDR3 sequence: CASSFIDRSSYNEQFF. The CDR3 nucleotides read TGTGCCAGCAGCTTCATCGACAGGAGCTCCTACAATGAGCAGTTCTTC.

This chain connects TRBV2 to TRBJ1-2, with TRBD1 matching 8 bases. Germline lookup yields CDR1 SNHLY and CDR2 FYNNEI. The CDR3 is 15 residues long. The V segment lost 2 bases and the J segment 6 bases; nucleotides outside the gene matches: 8. The CDR3 sequence is CASSESSTGGNGYTF. CDR3 DNA sequence: TGTGCCAGCAGTGAAAGTTCCACAGGGGGGAATGGCTACACCTTC. The variable domain in full, completed from reference TRBV2 and TRBJ1-2, reads EPEVTQTPSHQVTQMGQEVILRCVPISNHLYFYWYRQILGQKVEFLVSFYNNEISEKSEIFDDQFSVERPDGSNFTLKIRSTKLEDSAMYFCASSESSTGGNGYTFGSGTRLTVV.

CDR3 region: CASSQAPGQGGRYEQYF. CDR3 sequence (DNA): TGTGCCAGCAGCCAAGCCCCGGGACAGGGAGGAAGATACGAGCAGTACTTC. V usage is TRBV14 and J usage is TRBJ2-7, with 9 bases identical to TRBD1. CDR1 SGHDN and CDR2 FVKESK come from the germline V gene. The CDR3 loop spans 17 amino acids. Losses at the gene ends were 1 base for V and 4 bases for J; bases not matched to a gene: 11. The full variable domain, its missing parts supplied by reference TRBV14 and TRBJ2-7, is EAGVTQFPSHSVIEKGQTVTLRCDPISGHDNLYWYRRVMGKEIKFLLHFVKESKQDESGMPNNRFLAERTGGTYSTLKVQPAELEDSGVYFCASSQAPGQGGRYEQYFGPGTRLTVT.

This sequence joins TRBV9 and TRBJ2-3; the match to TRBD1 covers 9 bases. V gave up 0 bases and J gave up 6 bases; unmatched junction bases: 11. Germline values: CDR1 SGDLS, CDR2 YYNGEE. The CDR3 length is 17 residues. As DNA, the CDR3 is TGTGCCAGCAGCGTAGCTTGGGACAGGGCCCATAGGGATACGCAGTATTTT. Translating gives CASSVAWDRAHRDTQYF. Looking up the rest from reference TRBV9 and TRBJ2-3 gives the full variable domain: DSGVTQTPKHLITATGQRVTLRCSPRSGDLSVYWYQQSLDQGLQFLIQYYNGEERAKGNILERFSAQQFPDLHSELNLSSLELGDSALYFCASSVAWDRAHRDTQYFGPGTRLTVL.